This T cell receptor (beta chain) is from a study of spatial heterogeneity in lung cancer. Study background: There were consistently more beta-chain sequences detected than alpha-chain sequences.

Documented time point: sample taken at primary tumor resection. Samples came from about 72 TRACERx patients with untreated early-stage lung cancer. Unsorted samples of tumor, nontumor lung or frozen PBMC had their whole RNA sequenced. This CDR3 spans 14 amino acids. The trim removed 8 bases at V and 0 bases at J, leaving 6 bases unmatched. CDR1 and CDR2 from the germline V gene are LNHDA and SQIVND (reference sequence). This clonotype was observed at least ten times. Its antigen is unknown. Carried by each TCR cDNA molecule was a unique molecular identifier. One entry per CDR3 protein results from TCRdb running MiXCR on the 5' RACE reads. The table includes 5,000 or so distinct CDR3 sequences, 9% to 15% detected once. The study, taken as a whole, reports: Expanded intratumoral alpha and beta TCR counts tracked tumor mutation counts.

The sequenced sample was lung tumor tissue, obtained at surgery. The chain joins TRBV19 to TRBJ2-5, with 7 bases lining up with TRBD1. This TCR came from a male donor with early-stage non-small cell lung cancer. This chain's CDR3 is CASSRDSNQETQYF. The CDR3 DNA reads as TGTGCCAGTTCCCGGGACAGCAACCAAGAGACCCAGTACTTC. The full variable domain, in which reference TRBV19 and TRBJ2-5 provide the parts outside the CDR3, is DGGITQSPKYLFRKEGQNVTLSCEQNLNHDAMYWYRQDPGQGLRLIYYSQIVNDFQKGDIAEGYSVSREKKESFPLTVTSAQKNPTAFYLCASSRDSNQETQYFGPGTRLLVL.